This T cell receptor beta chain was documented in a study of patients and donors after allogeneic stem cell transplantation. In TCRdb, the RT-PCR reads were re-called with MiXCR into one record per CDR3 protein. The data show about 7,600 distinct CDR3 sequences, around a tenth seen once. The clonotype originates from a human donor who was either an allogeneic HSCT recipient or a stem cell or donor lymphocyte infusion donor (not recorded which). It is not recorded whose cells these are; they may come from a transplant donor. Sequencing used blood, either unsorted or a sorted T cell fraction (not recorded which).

CDR3 nucleotide sequence: TGTGCCAGCAGCTTAGAGCCTAGCGGGGAATCGAGCTCCTACGAGCAGTACTTC. This sequence encodes CASSLEPSGESSSYEQYF. This chain joins TRBV7-6 and TRBJ2-7, with 9 bases matching TRBD2. CDR1 is SGHVS, CDR2 FNYEAQ, per germline. The CDR3 runs 18 residues. V was clipped by 1 base and J by 0 bases; unmatched bases: 10.